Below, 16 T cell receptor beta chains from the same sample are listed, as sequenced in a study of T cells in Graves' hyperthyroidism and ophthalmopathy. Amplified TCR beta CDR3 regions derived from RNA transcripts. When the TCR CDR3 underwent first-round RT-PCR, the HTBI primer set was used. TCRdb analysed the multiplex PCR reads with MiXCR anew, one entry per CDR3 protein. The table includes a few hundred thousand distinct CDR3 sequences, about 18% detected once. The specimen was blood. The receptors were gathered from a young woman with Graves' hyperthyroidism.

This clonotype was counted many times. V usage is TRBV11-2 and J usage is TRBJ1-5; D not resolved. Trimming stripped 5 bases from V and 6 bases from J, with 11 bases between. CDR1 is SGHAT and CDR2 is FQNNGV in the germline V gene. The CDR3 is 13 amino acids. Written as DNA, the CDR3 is TGTGCCAGCAGCCCCCGCGCACTTCAGCCCCAGCATTTT. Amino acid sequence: CASSPRALQPQHF. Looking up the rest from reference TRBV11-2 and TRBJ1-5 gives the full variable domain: EAGVAQSPRYKIIEKRQSVAFWCNPISGHATLYWYQQILGQGPKLLIQFQNNGVVDDSQLPKDRFSAERLKGVDSTLKIQPAKLEDSAVYLCASSPRALQPQHFGDGTRLSIL.

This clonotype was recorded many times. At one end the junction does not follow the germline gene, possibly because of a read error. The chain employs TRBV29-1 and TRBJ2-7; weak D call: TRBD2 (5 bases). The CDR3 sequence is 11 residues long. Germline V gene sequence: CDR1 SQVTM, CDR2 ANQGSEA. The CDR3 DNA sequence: TGCAGCGTTGGGATTGACTACGAGCAGTGCTTC. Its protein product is CSVGIDYEQCF.

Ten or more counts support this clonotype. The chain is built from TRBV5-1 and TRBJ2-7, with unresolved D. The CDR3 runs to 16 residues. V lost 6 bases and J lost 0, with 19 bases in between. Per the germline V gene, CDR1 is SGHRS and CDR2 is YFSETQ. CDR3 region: CASTSKDGGYSYEQYF. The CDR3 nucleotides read TGCGCCAGCACCTCAAAAGACGGCGGATACTCCTACGAGCAGTACTTC.

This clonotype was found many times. The DNA for the CDR3 is TGTGCCAGTAGTGGCGCCGGGACTAGCGATGGGTACGAGCAGTACTTC. Amino acids: CASSGAGTSDGYEQYF. The chain is built from TRBV28 and TRBJ2-7, with 10 nucleotides matching TRBD2. Germline trimming cut 9 bases from V and 4 bases from J; bases unmatched to any gene: 15. Germline loops: CDR1 MDHEN, CDR2 SYDVKM. This CDR3 has 16 residues.

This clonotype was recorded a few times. CDR3 loop: CSARDRVGSPLHF. The CDR3 DNA follows: TGCAGTGCTAGAGACAGGGTCGGTTCACCCCTCCACTTT. This rearrangement joins TRBV20-1 to TRBJ1-6; weak D call: TRBD1 (5 bases). V was shortened by 0 bases and J by 9 bases, with 9 bases between the two germline ends. CDR1 is DFQATT, CDR2 SNEGSKA, per germline (reference sequence). The CDR3 consists of 13 residues.

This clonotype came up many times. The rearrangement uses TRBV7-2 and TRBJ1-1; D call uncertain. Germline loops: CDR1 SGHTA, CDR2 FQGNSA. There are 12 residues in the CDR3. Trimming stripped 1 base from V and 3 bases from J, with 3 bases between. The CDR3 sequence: CASSLVHTEAFF. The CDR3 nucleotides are TGTGCCAGCAGCTTAGTACACACTGAAGCTTTCTTT. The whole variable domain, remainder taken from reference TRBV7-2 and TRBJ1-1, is GAGVSQSPSNKVTEKGKDVELRCDPISGHTALYWYRQSLGQGLEFLIYFQGNSAPDKSGLPSDRFSAERTGGSVSTLTIQRTQQEDSAVYLCASSLVHTEAFFGQGTRLTVV.

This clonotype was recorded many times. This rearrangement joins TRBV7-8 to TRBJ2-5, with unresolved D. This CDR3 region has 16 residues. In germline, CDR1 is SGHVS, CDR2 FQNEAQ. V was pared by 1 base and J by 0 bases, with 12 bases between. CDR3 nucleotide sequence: TGTGCCAGCAGCTTAGTCCGGTGGTCTGACCAAGAGACCCAGTACTTC. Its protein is CASSLVRWSDQETQYF.

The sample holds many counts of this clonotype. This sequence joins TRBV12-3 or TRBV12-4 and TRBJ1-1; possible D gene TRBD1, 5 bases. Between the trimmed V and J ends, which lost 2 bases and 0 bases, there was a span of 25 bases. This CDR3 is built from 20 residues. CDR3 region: CASSLKRSRGRGPMNTEAFF. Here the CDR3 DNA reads TGTGCCAGCAGTTTAAAGCGGTCGAGAGGTAGGGGACCCATGAACACTGAAGCTTTCTTT.

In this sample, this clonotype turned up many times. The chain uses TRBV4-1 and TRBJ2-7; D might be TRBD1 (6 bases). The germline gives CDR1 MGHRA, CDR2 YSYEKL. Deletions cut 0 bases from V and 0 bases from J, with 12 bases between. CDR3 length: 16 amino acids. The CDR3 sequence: CASSQDPPGASYEQYF. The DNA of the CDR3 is TGCGCCAGCAGCCAAGATCCCCCAGGGGCCTCCTACGAGCAGTACTTC.

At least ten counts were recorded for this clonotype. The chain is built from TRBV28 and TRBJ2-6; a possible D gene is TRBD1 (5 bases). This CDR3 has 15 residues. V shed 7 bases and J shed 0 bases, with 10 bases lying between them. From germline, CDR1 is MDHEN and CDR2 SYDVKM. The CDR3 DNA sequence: TGTGCCAGCACAGCAGGGCCCTCTGGGGCCAACGTCCTGACTTTC. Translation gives CASTAGPSGANVLTF.

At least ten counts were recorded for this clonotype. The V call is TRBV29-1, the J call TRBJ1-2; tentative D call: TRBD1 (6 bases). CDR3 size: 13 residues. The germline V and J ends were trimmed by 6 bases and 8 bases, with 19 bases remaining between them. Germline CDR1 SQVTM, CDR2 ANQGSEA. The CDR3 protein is CSVQDSLWSGYTF. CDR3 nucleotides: TGCAGCGTACAGGACAGTTTATGGTCGGGCTACACCTTC.

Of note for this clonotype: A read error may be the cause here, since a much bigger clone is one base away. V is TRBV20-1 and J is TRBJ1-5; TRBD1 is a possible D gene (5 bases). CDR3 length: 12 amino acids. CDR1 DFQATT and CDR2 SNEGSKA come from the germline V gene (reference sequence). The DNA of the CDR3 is TGCAGTGCTAGGACAGCTATTCAGTCCCAGCATTTT. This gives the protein CSARTAIQSQHF.

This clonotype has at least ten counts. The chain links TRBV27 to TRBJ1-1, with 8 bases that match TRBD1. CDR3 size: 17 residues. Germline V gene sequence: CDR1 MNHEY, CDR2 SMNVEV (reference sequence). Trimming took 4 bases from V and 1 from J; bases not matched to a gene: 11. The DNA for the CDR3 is TGTGCCAGCAGTTCTTATACCCCCGGGACAGGGAACACTGAAGCTTTCTTT. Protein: CASSSYTPGTGNTEAFF.

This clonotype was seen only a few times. The DNA of the CDR3 is TGTGCCAGCTCATCCGGGACTAGGGGAGATACGCAGTATTTT. This codes for CASSSGTRGDTQYF. The chain is built from TRBV18 and TRBJ2-3; the match to TRBD2 covers 8 bases. CDR1 and CDR2 from the germline V gene are KGHSH and LQKENI. V trimming: 5 bases; J trimming: 5 bases; junction bases outside the gene matches: 6. This CDR3 comprises 14 residues.

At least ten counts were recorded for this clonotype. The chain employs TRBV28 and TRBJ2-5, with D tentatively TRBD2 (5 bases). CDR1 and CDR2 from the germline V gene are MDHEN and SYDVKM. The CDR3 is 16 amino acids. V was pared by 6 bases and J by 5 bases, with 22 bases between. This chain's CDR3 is CASSQLTGLATETQYF. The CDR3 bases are TGTGCCAGCAGCCAGTTGACGGGCCTAGCAACCGAGACCCAGTACTTC.

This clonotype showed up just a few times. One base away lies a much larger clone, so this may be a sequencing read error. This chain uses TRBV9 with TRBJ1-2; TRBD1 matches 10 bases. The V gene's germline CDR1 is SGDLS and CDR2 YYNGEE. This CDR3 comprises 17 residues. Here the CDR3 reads CASSVGDDLSGTGVSAF. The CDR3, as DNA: TGTGCCAGCAGCGTAGGCGACGACCTATCCGGGACAGGGGTTTCTGCCTTC.